This T cell receptor beta chain was identified during a study of STAT5B mutations in CD4+ large granular lymphocyte leukemia. Whole-study findings and limits: Top patient clones used TRBV06 genes more often: 8/27 versus 2/35 in controls. Patient CD4-sorted repertoires stayed more clonal than healthy ones after leukemic-clone removal.

This clone has only one observation. Its antigen is as yet unknown. The survey-level immunoSEQ assay was used. TCRdb's copy holds only in-frame clones and misses some; the assay was immunoSEQ multiplex PCR. This sample has around 28,000 clones, with about 76% found just once. Unmatched junction bases numbered 16, after V lost 2 bases and J lost 4 bases. In germline, CDR1 is SNHLY, CDR2 FYNNEI. The CDR3 has 18 residues. The J gene is TRBJ1-1, the V gene TRBV2; 7 bases are shared with TRBD1. Sequencing was done on a sample of CD4+ T cells from blood buffy coats. The receptor comes from a human donor in good health. CDR3 protein: CASSERRGATGRGTEAFF. In nucleotides, the CDR3 is TGTGCCAGCAGTGAACGCCGTGGGGCGACAGGGCGAGGCACTGAAGCTTTCTTT. The whole variable domain, remainder taken from reference TRBV2 and TRBJ1-1, is EPEVTQTPSHQVTQMGQEVILRCVPISNHLYFYWYRQILGQKVEFLVSFYNNEISEKSEIFDDQFSVERPDGSNFTLKIRSTKLEDSAMYFCASSERRGATGRGTEAFFGQGTRLTVV.